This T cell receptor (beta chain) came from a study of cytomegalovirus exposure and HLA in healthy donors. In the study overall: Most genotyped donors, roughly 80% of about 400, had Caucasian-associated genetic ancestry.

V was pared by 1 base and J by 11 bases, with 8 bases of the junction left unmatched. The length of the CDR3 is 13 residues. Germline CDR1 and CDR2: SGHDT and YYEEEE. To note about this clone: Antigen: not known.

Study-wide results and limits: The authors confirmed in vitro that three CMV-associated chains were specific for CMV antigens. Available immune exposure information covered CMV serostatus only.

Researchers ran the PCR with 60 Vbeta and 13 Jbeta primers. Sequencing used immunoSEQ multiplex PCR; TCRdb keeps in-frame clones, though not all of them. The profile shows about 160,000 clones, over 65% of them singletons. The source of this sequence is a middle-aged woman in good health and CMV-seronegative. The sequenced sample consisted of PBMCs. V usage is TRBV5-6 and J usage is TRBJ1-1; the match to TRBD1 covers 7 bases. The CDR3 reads CASSLRDSVDAFF. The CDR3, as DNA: TGTGCCAGCAGCTTGAGGGACAGTGTTGACGCTTTCTTT.